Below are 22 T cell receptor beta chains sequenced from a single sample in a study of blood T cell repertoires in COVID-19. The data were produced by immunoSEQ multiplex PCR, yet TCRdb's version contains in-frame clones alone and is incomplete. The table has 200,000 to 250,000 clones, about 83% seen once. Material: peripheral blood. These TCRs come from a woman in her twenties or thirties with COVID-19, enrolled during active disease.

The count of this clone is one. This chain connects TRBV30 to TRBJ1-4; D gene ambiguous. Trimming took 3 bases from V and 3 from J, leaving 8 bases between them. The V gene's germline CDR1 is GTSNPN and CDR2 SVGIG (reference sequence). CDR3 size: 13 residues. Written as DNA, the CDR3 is TGTGCCTGGAGCCGGTCGTCTAATGAAAAACTGTTTTTT. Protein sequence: CAWSRSSNEKLFF.

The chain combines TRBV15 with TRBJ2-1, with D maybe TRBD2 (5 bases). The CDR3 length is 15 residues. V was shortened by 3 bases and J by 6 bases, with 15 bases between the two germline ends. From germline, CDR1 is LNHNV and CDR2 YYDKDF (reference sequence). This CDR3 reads CATSRERWTPNEQFF. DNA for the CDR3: TGTGCCACCAGCAGGGAGCGCTGGACTCCCAATGAGCAGTTCTTC.

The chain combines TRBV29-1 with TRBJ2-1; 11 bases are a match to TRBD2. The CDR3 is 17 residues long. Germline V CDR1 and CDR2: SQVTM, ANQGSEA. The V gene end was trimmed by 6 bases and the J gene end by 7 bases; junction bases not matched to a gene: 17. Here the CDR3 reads CSVGVAGGPVLGNEQFF. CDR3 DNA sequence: TGCAGCGTGGGAGTAGCGGGGGGGCCAGTATTGGGAAATGAGCAGTTCTTC.

The CDR3 DNA is TGTGCCAGCGGAGCGGGGGGGAACACCGGGGAGCTGTTTTTT. It yields the protein CASGAGGNTGELFF. The rearrangement joins TRBV6-5 to TRBJ2-2, with 9 nucleotides matching TRBD2. CDR1 is MNHEY and CDR2 is SVGAGI in the germline V gene. V dropped 8 bases and J dropped 1; count of bases not matched to a gene: 2. The CDR3 is 14 amino acids.

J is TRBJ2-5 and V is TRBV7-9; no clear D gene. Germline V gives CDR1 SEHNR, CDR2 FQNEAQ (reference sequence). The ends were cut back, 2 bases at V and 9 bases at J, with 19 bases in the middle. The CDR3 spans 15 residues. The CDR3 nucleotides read TGTGCCAGCAGCTTATTTGCGGCAGATCTGGGTTCCCAGTACTTC. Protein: CASSLFAADLGSQYF. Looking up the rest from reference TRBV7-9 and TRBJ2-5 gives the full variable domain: DTGVSQNPRHKITKRGQNVTFRCDPISEHNRLYWYRQTLGQGPEFLTYFQNEAQLEKSRLLSDRFSAERPKGSFSTLEIQRTEQGDSAMYLCASSLFAADLGSQYFGPGTRLLVL.

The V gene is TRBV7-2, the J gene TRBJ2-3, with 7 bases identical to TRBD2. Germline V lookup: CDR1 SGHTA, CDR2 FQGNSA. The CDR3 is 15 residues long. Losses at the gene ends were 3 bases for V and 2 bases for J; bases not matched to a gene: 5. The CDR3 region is CASSLGGGPTDTQYF. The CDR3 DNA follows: TGTGCCAGCAGCTTGGGCGGGGGACCCACAGATACGCAGTATTTT.

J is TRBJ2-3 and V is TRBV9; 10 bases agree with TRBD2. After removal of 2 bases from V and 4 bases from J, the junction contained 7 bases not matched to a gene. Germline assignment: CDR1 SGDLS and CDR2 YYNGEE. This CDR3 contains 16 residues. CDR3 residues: CASSVETSGYADTQYF. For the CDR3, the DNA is TGTGCCAGCAGCGTGGAGACTAGCGGGTACGCAGATACGCAGTATTTT.

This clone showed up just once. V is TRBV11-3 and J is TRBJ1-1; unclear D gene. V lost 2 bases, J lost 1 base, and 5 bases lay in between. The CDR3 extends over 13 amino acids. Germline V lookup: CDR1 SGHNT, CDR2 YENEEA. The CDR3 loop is CASSLLRNTEAFF. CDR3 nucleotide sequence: TGTGCCAGCAGCTTATTGCGGAACACTGAAGCTTTCTTT.

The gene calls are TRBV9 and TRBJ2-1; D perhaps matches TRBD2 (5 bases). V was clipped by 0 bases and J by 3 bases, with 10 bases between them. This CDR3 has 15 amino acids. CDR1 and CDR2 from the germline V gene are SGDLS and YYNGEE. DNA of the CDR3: TGTGCCAGCAGCGTAGATTTTACTAGCTACAATGAGCAGTTCTTC. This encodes CASSVDFTSYNEQFF. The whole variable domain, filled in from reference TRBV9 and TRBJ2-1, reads DSGVTQTPKHLITATGQRVTLRCSPRSGDLSVYWYQQSLDQGLQFLIQYYNGEERAKGNILERFSAQQFPDLHSELNLSSLELGDSALYFCASSVDFTSYNEQFFGPGTRLTVL.

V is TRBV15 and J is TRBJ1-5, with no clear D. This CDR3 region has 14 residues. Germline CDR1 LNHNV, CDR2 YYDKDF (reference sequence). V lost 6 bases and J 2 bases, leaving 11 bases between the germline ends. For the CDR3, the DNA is TGTGCCACCAGTGTTGCGAGGGGCAATCAGCCCCAGCATTTT. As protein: CATSVARGNQPQHF.

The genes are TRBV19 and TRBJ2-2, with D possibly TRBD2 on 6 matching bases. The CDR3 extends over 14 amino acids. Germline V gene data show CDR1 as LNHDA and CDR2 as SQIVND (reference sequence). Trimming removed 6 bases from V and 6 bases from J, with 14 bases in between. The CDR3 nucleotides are TGTGCCAGTAGGGGCCCGGGGGACGCCGGGGAGCTGTTTTTT. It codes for CASRGPGDAGELFF.

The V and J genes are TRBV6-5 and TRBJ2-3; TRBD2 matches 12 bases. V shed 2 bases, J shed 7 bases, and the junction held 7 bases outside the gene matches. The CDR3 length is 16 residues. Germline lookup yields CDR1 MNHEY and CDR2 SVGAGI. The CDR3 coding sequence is TGTGCCAGCAGTTACGGTTGGACTAGCGGGACTAATACGCAGTATTTT. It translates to CASSYGWTSGTNTQYF.

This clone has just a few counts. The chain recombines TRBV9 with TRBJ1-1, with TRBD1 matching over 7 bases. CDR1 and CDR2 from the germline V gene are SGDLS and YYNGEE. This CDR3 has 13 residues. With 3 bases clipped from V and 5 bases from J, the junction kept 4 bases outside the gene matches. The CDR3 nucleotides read TGTGCCAGCAGCGCGGGACAGACTACTGAAGCTTTCTTT. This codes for CASSAGQTTEAFF.

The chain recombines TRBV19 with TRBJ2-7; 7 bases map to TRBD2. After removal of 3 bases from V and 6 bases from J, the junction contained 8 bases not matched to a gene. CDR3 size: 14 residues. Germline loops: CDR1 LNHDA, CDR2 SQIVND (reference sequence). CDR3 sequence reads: CASSINDPGGEQYF. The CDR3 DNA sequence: TGTGCCAGTAGTATCAATGACCCGGGGGGCGAGCAGTACTTC.

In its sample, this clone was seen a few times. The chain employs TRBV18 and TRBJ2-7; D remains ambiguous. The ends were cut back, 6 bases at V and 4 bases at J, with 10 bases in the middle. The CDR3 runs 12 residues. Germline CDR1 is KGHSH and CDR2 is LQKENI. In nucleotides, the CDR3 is TGTGCCAGCTCCTCAGAAAGTTACGAGCAGTACTTC. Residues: CASSSESYEQYF. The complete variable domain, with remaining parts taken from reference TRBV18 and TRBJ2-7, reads NAGVMQNPRHLVRRRGQEARLRCSPMKGHSHVYWYRQLPEEGLKFMVYLQKENIIDESGMPKERFSAEFPKEGPSILRIQQVVRGDSAAYFCASSSESYEQYFGPGTRLTVT.

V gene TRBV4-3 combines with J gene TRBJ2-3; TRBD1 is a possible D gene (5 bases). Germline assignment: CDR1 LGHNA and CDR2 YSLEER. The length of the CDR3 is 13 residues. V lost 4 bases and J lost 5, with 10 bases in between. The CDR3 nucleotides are TGCGCCAGCAGCCTTCTTAGGGGAGATACGCAGTATTTT. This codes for CASSLLRGDTQYF.

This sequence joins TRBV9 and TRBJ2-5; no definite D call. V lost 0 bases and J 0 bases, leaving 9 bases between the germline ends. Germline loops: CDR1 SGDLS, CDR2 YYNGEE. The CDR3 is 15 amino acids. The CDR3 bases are TGTGCCAGCAGCGTAGGAGCAATCGACCAAGAGACCCAGTACTTC. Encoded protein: CASSVGAIDQETQYF. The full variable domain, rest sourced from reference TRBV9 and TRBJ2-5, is DSGVTQTPKHLITATGQRVTLRCSPRSGDLSVYWYQQSLDQGLQFLIQYYNGEERAKGNILERFSAQQFPDLHSELNLSSLELGDSALYFCASSVGAIDQETQYFGPGTRLLVL.

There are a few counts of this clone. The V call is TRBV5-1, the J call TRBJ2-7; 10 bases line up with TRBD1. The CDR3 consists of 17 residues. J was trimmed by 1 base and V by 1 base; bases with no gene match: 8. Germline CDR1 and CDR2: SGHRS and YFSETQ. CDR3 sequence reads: CASSLLGQGSISYEQYF. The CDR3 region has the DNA TGCGCCAGCAGCTTGTTGGGACAGGGGTCTATATCCTACGAGCAGTACTTC.

CDR3 sequence reads: CASTGGLNTEAFF. For the CDR3, the DNA is TGTGCCAGCACTGGGGGCCTGAACACTGAAGCTTTCTTT. The chain is built from TRBV2 and TRBJ1-1; D might be TRBD1 (6 bases). The CDR3 totals 13 residues. Trimming removed 7 bases from V and 0 bases from J, with 9 bases in between. Germline CDR1 and CDR2: SNHLY and FYNNEI.

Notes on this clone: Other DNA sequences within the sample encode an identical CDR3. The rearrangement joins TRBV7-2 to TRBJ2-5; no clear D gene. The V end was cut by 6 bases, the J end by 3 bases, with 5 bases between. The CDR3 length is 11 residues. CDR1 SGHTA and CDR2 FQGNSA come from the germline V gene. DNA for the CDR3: TGTGCCAGCAGTCCCAAAGAGACCCAGTACTTC. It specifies CASSPKETQYF.

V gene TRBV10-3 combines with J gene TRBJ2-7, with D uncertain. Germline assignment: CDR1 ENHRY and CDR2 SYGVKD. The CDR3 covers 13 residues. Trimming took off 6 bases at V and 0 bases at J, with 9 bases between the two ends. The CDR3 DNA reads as TGTGCCATCAGGGCAGAAGTCTCCTACGAGCAGTACTTC. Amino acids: CAIRAEVSYEQYF.

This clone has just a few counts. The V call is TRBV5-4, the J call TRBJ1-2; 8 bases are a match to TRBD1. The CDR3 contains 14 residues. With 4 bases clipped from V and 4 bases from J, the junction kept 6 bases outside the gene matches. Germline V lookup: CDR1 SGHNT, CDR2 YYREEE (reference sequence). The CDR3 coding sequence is TGTGCCAGCAGCCTGACAGGGGCTGGCTATGGCTACACCTTC. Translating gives CASSLTGAGYGYTF.